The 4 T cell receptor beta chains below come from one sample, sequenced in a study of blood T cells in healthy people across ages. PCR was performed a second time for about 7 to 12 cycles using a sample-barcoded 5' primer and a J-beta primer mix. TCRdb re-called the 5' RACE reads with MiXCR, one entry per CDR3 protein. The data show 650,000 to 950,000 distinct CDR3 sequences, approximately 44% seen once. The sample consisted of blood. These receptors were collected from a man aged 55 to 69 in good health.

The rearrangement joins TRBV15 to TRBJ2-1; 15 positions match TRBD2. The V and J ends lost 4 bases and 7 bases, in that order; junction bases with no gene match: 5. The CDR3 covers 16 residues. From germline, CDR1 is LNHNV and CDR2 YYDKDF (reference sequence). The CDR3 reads CATSIGLAGGTNEQFF. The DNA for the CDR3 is TGTGCCACCAGCATAGGACTAGCGGGGGGGACTAATGAGCAGTTCTTC.

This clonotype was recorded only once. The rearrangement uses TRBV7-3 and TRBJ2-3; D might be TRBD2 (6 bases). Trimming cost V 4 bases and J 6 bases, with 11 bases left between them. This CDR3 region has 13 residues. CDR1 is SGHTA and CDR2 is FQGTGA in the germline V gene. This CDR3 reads CASSSGLSDTQYF. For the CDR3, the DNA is TGTGCCAGCAGCTCAGGACTATCGGATACGCAGTATTTT.

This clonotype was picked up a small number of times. Here the CDR3 DNA reads TGTGCCAGCAGTACGACTAGTAAGCAGTTCTTC. This translates into CASSTTSKQFF. The chain uses TRBV7-2 and TRBJ2-1; possible D gene TRBD2, 6 bases. Trimming removed 6 bases at V and 11 bases at J, with 11 bases between. In germline, CDR1 is SGHTA, CDR2 FQGNSA. The CDR3 covers 11 residues. Complete variable domain (other parts from reference TRBV7-2 and TRBJ2-1): GAGVSQSPSNKVTEKGKDVELRCDPISGHTALYWYRQSLGQGLEFLIYFQGNSAPDKSGLPSDRFSAERTGGSVSTLTIQRTQQEDSAVYLCASSTTSKQFFGPGTRLTVL.

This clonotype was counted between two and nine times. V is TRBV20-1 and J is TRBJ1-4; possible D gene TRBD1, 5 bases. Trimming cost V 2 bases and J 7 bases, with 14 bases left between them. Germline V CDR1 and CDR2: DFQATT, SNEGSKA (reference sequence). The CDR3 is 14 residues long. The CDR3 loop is CSARRDLGGEKLFF. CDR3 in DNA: TGCAGTGCTAGACGGGACTTGGGCGGTGAAAAACTGTTTTTT.